One TCR beta chain is described in this entry. Its antigen remains unidentified. The data stem from a study of cytomegalovirus exposure and HLA in healthy donors. General study findings and limits: Reportedly, cytomegalovirus status was diagnosed with high sensitivity and specificity. The study flagged some 170 TCR beta chains as cytomegalovirus-associated. Usually a TCR sequence was rare, but some public TCRs were found in many donors.

Method: immunoSEQ multiplex PCR; TCRdb's copy keeps in-frame clones and lacks some. The table lists about 73,000 clones, approximately 95% of them singletons. The study drew the donors from its approximately 130-subject validation cohort, separate from the roughly 670-subject first cohort. The TCR originated in a man aged 18 to 30 in good health and CMV-seronegative. Sequencing was carried out using PBMCs.

In nucleotides, the CDR3 is TGTGCCAGCAGCCCTTTGGAGGGCGAGTTTAGTGGCTACACCTTC. Amino acids: CASSPLEGEFSGYTF. The J gene is TRBJ1-2, the V gene TRBV6-5; D not resolved. This CDR3 has 15 amino acids. Trimming took off 6 bases at V and 7 bases at J, with 21 bases between the two ends. Germline CDR1 MNHEY, CDR2 SVGAGI.